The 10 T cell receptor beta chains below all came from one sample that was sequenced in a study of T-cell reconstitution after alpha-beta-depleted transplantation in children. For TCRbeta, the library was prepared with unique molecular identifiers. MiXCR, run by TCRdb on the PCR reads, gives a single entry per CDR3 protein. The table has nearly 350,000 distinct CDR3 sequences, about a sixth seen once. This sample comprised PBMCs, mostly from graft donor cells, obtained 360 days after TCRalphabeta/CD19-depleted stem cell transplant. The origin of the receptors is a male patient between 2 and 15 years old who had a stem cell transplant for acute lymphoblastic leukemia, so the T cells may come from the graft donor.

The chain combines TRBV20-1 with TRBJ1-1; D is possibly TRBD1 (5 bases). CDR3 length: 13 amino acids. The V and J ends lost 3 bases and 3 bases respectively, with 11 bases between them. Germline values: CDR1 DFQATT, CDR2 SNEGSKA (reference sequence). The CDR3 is CSARRGVDTEAFF. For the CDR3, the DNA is TGCAGTGCTAGGAGGGGAGTGGACACTGAAGCTTTCTTT.

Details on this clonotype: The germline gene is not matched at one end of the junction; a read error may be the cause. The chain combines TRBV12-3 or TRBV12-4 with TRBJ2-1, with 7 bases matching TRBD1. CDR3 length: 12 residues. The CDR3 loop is CRGQDRDNEQFF. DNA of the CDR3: TGCCGAGGACAGGACCGGGACAATGAGCAGTTCTTC.

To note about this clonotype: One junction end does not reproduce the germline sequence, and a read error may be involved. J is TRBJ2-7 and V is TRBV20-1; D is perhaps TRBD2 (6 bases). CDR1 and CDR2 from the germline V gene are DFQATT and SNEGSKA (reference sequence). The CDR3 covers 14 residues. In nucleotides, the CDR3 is TGCAGTGCCAGACGGGACTCGATATCTTACGTGCAGTACTTC. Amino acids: CSARRDSISYVQYF.

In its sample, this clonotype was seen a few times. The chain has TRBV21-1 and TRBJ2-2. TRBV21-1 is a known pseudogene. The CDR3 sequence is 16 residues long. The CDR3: CASSKKDGTNTGELFF. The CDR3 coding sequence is TGTGCCAGCAGCAAAAAGGATGGGACGAACACCGGGGAGCTGTTTTTT.

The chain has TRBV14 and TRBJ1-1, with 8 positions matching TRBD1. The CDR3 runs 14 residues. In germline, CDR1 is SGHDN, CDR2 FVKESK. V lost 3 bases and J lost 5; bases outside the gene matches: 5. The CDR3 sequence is CASSHRQGLTEAFF. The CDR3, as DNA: TGTGCCAGCAGCCATAGACAGGGGTTGACTGAAGCTTTCTTT.

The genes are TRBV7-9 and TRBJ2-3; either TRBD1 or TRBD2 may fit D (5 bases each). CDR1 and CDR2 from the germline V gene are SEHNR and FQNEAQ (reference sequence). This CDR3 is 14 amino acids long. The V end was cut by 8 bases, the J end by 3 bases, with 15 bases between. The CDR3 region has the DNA TGTGCCAGCGGCGTAGTGGGACCGACAGATACGCAGTATTTT. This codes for CASGVVGPTDTQYF.

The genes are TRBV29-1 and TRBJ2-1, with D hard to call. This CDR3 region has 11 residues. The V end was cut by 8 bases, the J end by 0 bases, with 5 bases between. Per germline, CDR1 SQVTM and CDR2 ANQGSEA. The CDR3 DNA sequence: TGCAGCCTAAGCTCCTACAATGAGCAGTTCTTC. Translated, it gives CSLSSYNEQFF.

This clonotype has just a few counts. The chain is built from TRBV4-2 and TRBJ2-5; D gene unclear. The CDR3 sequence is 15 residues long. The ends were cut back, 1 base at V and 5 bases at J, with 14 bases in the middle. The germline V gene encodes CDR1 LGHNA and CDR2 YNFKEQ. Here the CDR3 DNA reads TGTGCCAGCAGCCAAGGGGTATCTTCAGTGGAGACCCAGTACTTC. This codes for CASSQGVSSVETQYF.

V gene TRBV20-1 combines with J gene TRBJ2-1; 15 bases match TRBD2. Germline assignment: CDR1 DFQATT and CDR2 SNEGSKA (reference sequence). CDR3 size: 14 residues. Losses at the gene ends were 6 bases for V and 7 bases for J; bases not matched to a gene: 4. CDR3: CSAPGLAGGNEQFF. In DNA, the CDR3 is TGCAGTGCCCCGGGACTAGCGGGAGGAAATGAGCAGTTCTTC.

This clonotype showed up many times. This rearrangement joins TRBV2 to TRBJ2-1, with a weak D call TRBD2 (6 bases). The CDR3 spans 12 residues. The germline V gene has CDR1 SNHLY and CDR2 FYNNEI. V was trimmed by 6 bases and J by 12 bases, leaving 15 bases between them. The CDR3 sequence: CASRGPLALQFF. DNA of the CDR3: TGTGCCAGCAGAGGCCCACTAGCTTTGCAGTTCTTC.